This T cell receptor (beta chain) was recovered during a study of T cells in Graves' hyperthyroidism and ophthalmopathy. The TCR beta CDR3 regions underwent amplification using RNA transcripts as the source. Initially, a first-round RT-PCR of the TCR CDR3 employed the HTBI primer set. Each CDR3 protein is one row after TCRdb ran MiXCR on the multiplex PCR reads. The sample holds 750,000 to 900,000 distinct CDR3 sequences, about two fifths seen once. CDR1 is SNHLY and CDR2 is FYNNEI in the germline V gene. This CDR3 is built from 15 residues. V lost 6 bases and J lost 4; bases outside the gene matches: 8. The sample holds a few counts of this clonotype.

The sequencing sample was made of blood. The chain recombines TRBV2 with TRBJ2-5; 10 bases line up with TRBD1. This TCR was recovered from a man aged 18 to 35 with Graves' hyperthyroidism. The CDR3 sequence: CASSPGTGEGETQYF. In DNA form, the CDR3 reads TGTGCCAGCAGCCCCGGGACAGGGGAAGGAGAGACCCAGTACTTC.